The present TCR beta chain was sequenced within a study of T cells in Graves' hyperthyroidism and ophthalmopathy. The overall study: Peripheral blood specimens were obtained at initial diagnosis, prior to any treatment.

Authors of the study amplified TCR beta CDR3 regions from RNA transcripts. HTBI primers drove first-round RT-PCR of the TCR CDR3. TCRdb used MiXCR to reprocess the multiplex PCR reads, holding one entry per CDR3 protein. Found here are about 500,000 distinct CDR3 sequences, about 15% of them singletons; the top ten hold about 29%. This CDR3 is built from 12 residues. The germline gives CDR1 GTSNPN, CDR2 SVGIG (reference sequence). The junction had 6 bases not matched to a gene; V was cut back by 5 bases and J by 7 bases. This receptor was identified in a woman aged 30 to 39 with Graves' ophthalmopathy. The source material was blood. The rearrangement links TRBV30 to TRBJ1-2, with 8 bases lining up with TRBD1. The CDR3 nucleotides are TGTGCCTGGGGACAGGGAACCGGTGGCTACACCTTC. Its translation is CAWGQGTGGYTF.